There are many counts of the clone carrying this T cell receptor beta chain. No antigen is known for it. From unsorted bulk tissue weighing about 20-32 mg, DNA and RNA were co-extracted. Researchers generated TCR beta cDNA from approximately 520 ng of total RNA, relying on a constant-region primer. Construction of TCR beta libraries relied on three successive nested multiplex PCR rounds employing slightly modified ARM-PCR. PCR rounds one and two used TRBV1-TRBV30 forward primers with a C-beta reverse primer for 9 to 10 cycles each. TCRdb ran MiXCR on the multiplex PCR reads and lists one entry per CDR3 protein. The repertoire holds some 130,000 distinct CDR3 sequences, about two thirds seen once, with around 8.1% in the top ten. There are 18 residues in the CDR3. Trimming removed 2 bases from V and 6 bases from J; junction bases left unmatched: 14. CDR1 is SEHNR and CDR2 is FQNEAQ in the germline V gene (reference sequence).

The data were obtained in a study of tumor-infiltrating lymphocytes in primary liver carcinoma. Whole-study context: Men as well as women, aged 30 to 69 years, made up the patients. The tumors ranged from roughly 4.2 to 10 cm across and fell within stage T1-T3 N0M0. Samples yielded about 3.5 to 8 million productive TCRbeta reads, similar across tissue types.

Study observations and caveats: Tumor-blood pairs (like tumor-adjacent pairs) overlapped less than tumor region pairs did.

Material for sequencing was tumor-adjacent normal liver tissue. The genes are TRBV7-9 and TRBJ2-1; the match to TRBD2 covers 9 bases. This TCR was sampled from a woman aged 60-75 years with primary liver carcinoma and hepatitis B virus infection. The CDR3 is CASSLCLAGEGRCNEQFF. The CDR3 coding sequence is TGTGCCAGCAGCTTATGCTTAGCGGGAGAAGGACGGTGCAATGAGCAGTTCTTC.